The 13 T cell receptor beta chains below were found in one sample sequenced in a study of post-analysis software for immune sequencing data. Included in the TCR beta cDNA libraries were unique molecular identifiers. One entry per CDR3 protein results from TCRdb running MiXCR on the PCR reads. The sample has around 710,000 distinct CDR3 sequences, 46% seen once; the top ten hold roughly 4.9%. The antigens of these receptors remain unknown. Study-level findings and limits: Comparison of patients with controls showed about 5 TRBV segments more frequent in patients, TRBV5-6, TRBV5-1 and TRBV20-1 among them.

Sequences were obtained from blood. These receptors were collected from a girl aged 5 to 17 with multiple sclerosis.

The V gene is TRBV6-2 or TRBV6-3, the J gene TRBJ2-5; TRBD1 agrees at 7 bases. The tail of the sequence fits TRBJ2-7 better, so the J call may be wrong. The CDR3 spans 14 residues. Looked up from germline, CDR1 is MNHEY and CDR2 is SVGEGT. The CDR3 DNA is TGTGCCAGTAAGTCTTCGGGACAGATATACGAGCAGTACTTC. Translated: CASKSSGQIYEQYF.

In its sample, this clonotype was seen a few times. The chain recombines TRBV12-3 or TRBV12-4 with TRBJ2-7, with TRBD2 matching over 10 bases. The J call could be wrong; TRBJ2-5 is a better fit for the DNA end. The CDR3 spans 16 residues. DNA for the CDR3: TGTGCCAGCAGTCTGACTAGCGGGCTCCGTGTGGAGACCCAGTACTTC. Protein product: CASSLTSGLRVETQYF.

This clonotype was observed a few times. V and J are TRBV5-5 and TRBJ2-5; the D is unclear. CDR1 is SGHKS, CDR2 YYEKEE, per germline (reference sequence). V was pared by 0 bases and J by 0 bases, with 6 bases between. This CDR3 contains 14 residues. In nucleotides, the CDR3 is TGTGCCAGCAGCTTGGTGGCATACCAAGAGACCCAGTACTTC. This codes for CASSLVAYQETQYF.

This clonotype was recorded a few times. The gene calls are TRBV28 and TRBJ2-2; TRBD2 agrees at 9 bases. This CDR3 comprises 16 residues. V dropped 3 bases and J dropped 3; count of bases not matched to a gene: 5. The germline V gene has CDR1 MDHEN and CDR2 SYDVKM. The CDR3 loop reads CASSFPAGGDTGELFF. The CDR3 DNA sequence: TGTGCCAGCAGTTTTCCTGCGGGAGGGGACACCGGGGAGCTGTTTTTT.

This clonotype was seen a handful of times. This chain links TRBV7-9 with TRBJ2-3, with D maybe TRBD2 (6 bases). V lost 5 bases, J lost 6 bases, and 12 bases lay in between. CDR3 length: 13 residues. From germline, CDR1 is SEHNR and CDR2 FQNEAQ (reference sequence). The CDR3 loop is CASSNRDLDTQYF. The CDR3 DNA follows: TGTGCCAGCAGCAACCGGGACTTGGATACGCAGTATTTT.

A few counts support this clonotype. CDR3 coding DNA: TGTGCCAGCAGTCGTCTAGCGCTCCCGACCTACGAGCAGTACTTC. This gives the protein CASSRLALPTYEQYF. The rearrangement uses TRBV12-3 or TRBV12-4 and TRBJ2-7; a weak D match, TRBD2 (6 bases). The CDR3 extends over 15 amino acids. Trimming removed 5 bases from V and 2 bases from J, with 16 bases in between.

V and J are TRBV20-1 and TRBJ2-7, with D perhaps matching TRBD1 (5 bases). Judging by the DNA end, TRBJ2-5 fits better; the J call may be wrong. Germline values: CDR1 DFQATT, CDR2 SNEGSKA (reference sequence). This CDR3 has 15 residues. The CDR3 coding sequence is TGCAGTGCTAGCCCCAGACAGATTAGGGGCGAGACCCAGTACTTC. Its translation is CSASPRQIRGETQYF.

This clonotype was seen a few times. The CDR3 bases are TGTGCCAGCAGCTTTGGGTTTGTAGCGGGAGGATCGGGTTCCTACGAGCAGTACTTC. Its protein is CASSFGFVAGGSGSYEQYF. The V call is TRBV7-2, the J call TRBJ2-7, with 10 bases lining up with TRBD2. CDR3 length: 19 residues. The germline gives CDR1 SGHTA, CDR2 FQGNSA. V was pared by 3 bases and J by 1 base, with 15 bases of the junction left unmatched. The full variable domain, rest sourced from reference TRBV7-2 and TRBJ2-7, is GAGVSQSPSNKVTEKGKDVELRCDPISGHTALYWYRQSLGQGLEFLIYFQGNSAPDKSGLPSDRFSAERTGGSVSTLTIQRTQQEDSAVYLCASSFGFVAGGSGSYEQYFGPGTRLTVT.

The chain uses TRBV15 and TRBJ2-7, with TRBD2 matching over 12 bases. Germline-derived CDR1 and CDR2 are LNHNV and YYDKDF (reference sequence). The V segment lost 1 base and the J segment 5 bases; nucleotides outside the gene matches: 9. This CDR3 region has 17 residues. CDR3 loop: CATSRGRLAGAGNEQYF. The CDR3 region has the DNA TGTGCCACCAGCAGAGGTAGACTAGCGGGAGCAGGGAACGAGCAGTACTTC.

This chain connects TRBV7-9 to TRBJ2-7; perhaps TRBD2 as D (7 bases). The V gene lost 1 base and the J gene lost 5 bases, with 12 bases spanning the gap. Germline V lookup: CDR1 SEHNR, CDR2 FQNEAQ (reference sequence). The CDR3 runs 14 residues. In DNA, the CDR3 is TGTGCCAGCAGCTTAGACTGGGGGGGCGACGAGCAGTACTTC. The encoded protein is CASSLDWGGDEQYF.

The chain employs TRBV4-1 and TRBJ2-7; 8 bases match TRBD2. CDR3 length equals 16 residues. Germline lookup yields CDR1 MGHRA and CDR2 YSYEKL. V shed 1 base, J shed 2 bases, and the junction held 7 bases outside the gene matches. The CDR3 DNA follows: TGCGCCAGCAGCCAAGCGGCTAGCGGGCCTACCTACGAGCAGTACTTC. It is translated as CASSQAASGPTYEQYF.

The genes are TRBV4-1 and TRBJ1-6; TRBD1 might be the D (5 bases). V was trimmed by 6 bases and J by 5 bases, leaving 11 bases between them. Germline V gives CDR1 MGHRA, CDR2 YSYEKL. CDR3 length equals 14 residues. The CDR3 spells CASRSGTDNSPLHF. Here the CDR3 DNA reads TGCGCCAGCAGATCCGGGACGGATAATTCACCCCTCCACTTT.

This clonotype was found a few times. The chain uses TRBV28 and TRBJ2-7, with a tentative D call TRBD2 (5 bases). This CDR3 spans 14 amino acids. The germline CDR1 and CDR2 sequences are MDHEN and SYDVKM. Trimming removed 5 bases from V and 2 bases from J, with 13 bases in between. In DNA form, the CDR3 reads TGTGCCAGCAGTAATCGGGGTTTTACCTACGAGCAGTACTTC. Translated: CASSNRGFTYEQYF.